This is a list of T cell receptor beta chains from one sample in a study of graft-versus-host responses after intestinal transplantation. Libraries were prepared by immunoSEQ multiplex PCR; TCRdb keeps only in-frame clonotypes and omits some of them. This sample has about 14,000 clones; about 94% occur once, and the top ten carry roughly 0.7%. The starting material was PBMCs, obtained 9 days after transplant. These receptors all stem from a human patient who received an intestinal transplant, so some T cells may come from the graft donor. The CDR3 runs from the conserved cysteine through the conserved F or W. Fields, in order: CDR3 DNA, CDR3 protein, clone size, D gene, V gene, J gene. The D gene is left open where the match is weak. Only part of the rows carry a size: once, few, many, or a class if the clone is expanded.

CDR3nt: TGTGCCTGGAGTGTAGTCCCAAACACCATATATTTT; CDR3aa: CAWSVVPNTIYF; abundance: -; d_gene: -; v_gene: TRBV30; j_gene: TRBJ1-3
CDR3nt: TGTGCCAGCAGCTCATCCGGGACAGGGTACAATGAGCAGTTCTTC; CDR3aa: CASSSSGTGYNEQFF; abundance: -; d_gene: TRBD1; v_gene: TRBV7-3; j_gene: TRBJ2-1
CDR3nt: TGTGCCAGCAGCCGAGAGTGGACCACAGATACGCAGTATTTT; CDR3aa: CASSREWTTDTQYF; abundance: -; d_gene: -; v_gene: TRBV11-3; j_gene: TRBJ2-3
CDR3nt: TGTGCCAGCAGCTTAAAATACGAGCAGTACTTC; CDR3aa: CASSLKYEQYF; abundance: -; d_gene: -; v_gene: TRBV7-8; j_gene: TRBJ2-7
CDR3nt: TGTGCCAGCATGGGGGAAATGATGAACACTGAAGCTTTCTTT; CDR3aa: CASMGEMMNTEAFF; abundance: -; d_gene: -; v_gene: TRBV25-1; j_gene: TRBJ1-1
CDR3nt: TGTGCCAGCAGTTACTCGAGTGGGACATCATGGCCCCAGCATTTT; CDR3aa: CASSYSSGTSWPQHF; abundance: -; d_gene: -; v_gene: TRBV6-5; j_gene: TRBJ1-5
CDR3nt: TGTGCCAGCAGCCAAGCTGGGGGAGTTTACAATGAGCAGTTCTTC; CDR3aa: CASSQAGGVYNEQFF; abundance: -; d_gene: -; v_gene: TRBV4-2; j_gene: TRBJ2-1
CDR3nt: TGTGCCAGCAGCTTTGTTCCTAATAATTGGACAGATTCTCCTCGCTCTGGGGCCAACGTCCTGACTTTC; CDR3aa: CASSFVPNNWTDSPRSGANVLTF; abundance: -; d_gene: -; v_gene: TRBV12-1; j_gene: TRBJ2-6
CDR3nt: TGTGCCTGGTTTGGAGGGGGGCTCGAGACCCAGTACTTC; CDR3aa: CAWFGGGLETQYF; abundance: -; d_gene: -; v_gene: TRBV30; j_gene: TRBJ2-5
CDR3nt: TGTGCCAGCATGGGAGGTCCAGACTACGAGCAGTACTTC; CDR3aa: CASMGGPDYEQYF; abundance: -; d_gene: -; v_gene: TRBV28; j_gene: TRBJ2-7
CDR3nt: TGTGCCAGCAGGAGGACAACCTACTCTGGAAACACCATATATTTT; CDR3aa: CASRRTTYSGNTIYF; abundance: -; d_gene: -; v_gene: TRBV6-1; j_gene: TRBJ1-3
CDR3nt: TGTGCCAGCAGCTTAGCACTGAACTATGGCTACACCTTC; CDR3aa: CASSLALNYGYTF; abundance: once; d_gene: -; v_gene: TRBV7-9; j_gene: TRBJ1-2
CDR3nt: TGCGCCAGCAGCCAAGAGAGGGACAGCTACGAGCAGTACTTC; CDR3aa: CASSQERDSYEQYF; abundance: -; d_gene: TRBD1; v_gene: TRBV4-1; j_gene: TRBJ2-7
CDR3nt: TGTGCCAGCAGATCCAGTGGGGACAGCAGCTCCTACGAGCAGTACTTC; CDR3aa: CASRSSGDSSSYEQYF; abundance: -; d_gene: TRBD1; v_gene: TRBV28; j_gene: TRBJ2-7
CDR3nt: TGTGCCAGCAGCGCCGGAGGGGGTATCGAGCAGTACTTC; CDR3aa: CASSAGGGIEQYF; abundance: -; d_gene: -; v_gene: TRBV9; j_gene: TRBJ2-7
CDR3nt: TGTGCCAGCAGCCTCCGGTGGGAGGGCGAGACCCAGTACTTC; CDR3aa: CASSLRWEGETQYF; abundance: -; d_gene: TRBD2; v_gene: TRBV7-9; j_gene: TRBJ2-5
CDR3nt: TGTGCCAGCAGTTTATCCCTAGTCCCCCTTAGCACAGATACGCAGTATTTT; CDR3aa: CASSLSLVPLSTDTQYF; abundance: -; d_gene: -; v_gene: TRBV27; j_gene: TRBJ2-3
CDR3nt: TGTGCCAGCAGCCCACAGACTAGCGGGAGGTACTACGAGCAGTACTTC; CDR3aa: CASSPQTSGRYYEQYF; abundance: once; d_gene: TRBD2; v_gene: TRBV13; j_gene: TRBJ2-7
CDR3nt: TGTGCCAGCAGTGACCTGGGGACAGGGGAGGACTATGGCTACACCTTC; CDR3aa: CASSDLGTGEDYGYTF; abundance: -; d_gene: TRBD1; v_gene: TRBV28; j_gene: TRBJ1-2
CDR3nt: TGTGCCAGCAGTGAGCCCGGGACGAACACTGAAGCTTTCTTT; CDR3aa: CASSEPGTNTEAFF; abundance: once; d_gene: -; v_gene: TRBV28; j_gene: TRBJ1-1
CDR3nt: TGTGCCAGCAGCGCTACGGACGGAGACGAGCAGTACTTC; CDR3aa: CASSATDGDEQYF; abundance: -; d_gene: -; v_gene: TRBV9; j_gene: TRBJ2-7
CDR3nt: TGTGCCAGTAGTATAGTCGCCGGGGAGCTGTTTTTT; CDR3aa: CASSIVAGELFF; abundance: -; d_gene: -; v_gene: TRBV19; j_gene: TRBJ2-2
CDR3nt: TGTGCCATCAGTGACTCTCAGGGGGAGAATCAGCCCCAGCATTTT; CDR3aa: CAISDSQGENQPQHF; abundance: -; d_gene: TRBD1; v_gene: TRBV10-3; j_gene: TRBJ1-5
CDR3nt: TGTGCCAGCAGCTCCGGGACAGTGGGTGCGGGGGAGCAGTACTTC; CDR3aa: CASSSGTVGAGEQYF; abundance: once; d_gene: -; v_gene: TRBV13; j_gene: TRBJ2-7
CDR3nt: TGTGCCAGCAGCACGACAGGCGAGCAGTACTTC; CDR3aa: CASSTTGEQYF; abundance: few; d_gene: -; v_gene: TRBV7-6; j_gene: TRBJ2-7
CDR3nt: TGTGCCAGCAGCCGAGGGCAGAACTATGGCTACACCTTC; CDR3aa: CASSRGQNYGYTF; abundance: -; d_gene: -; v_gene: TRBV7-2; j_gene: TRBJ1-2
CDR3nt: TGTGCCAGCAGCCCCCGTCGGAGGGGACTAGCGGTCGGGGAGCTGTTTTTT; CDR3aa: CASSPRRRGLAVGELFF; abundance: -; d_gene: TRBD2; v_gene: TRBV13; j_gene: TRBJ2-2
CDR3nt: TGTGCCAGCAGCCATCTCGGCCCACCGGGACGGGCGGACTATGGCTACACCTTC; CDR3aa: CASSHLGPPGRADYGYTF; abundance: -; d_gene: -; v_gene: TRBV2; j_gene: TRBJ1-2
CDR3nt: TGCGCCAGCAGTCCGTCGGGACTAGCGGGAGGTGAGCAGTACTTC; CDR3aa: CASSPSGLAGGEQYF; abundance: -; d_gene: TRBD2; v_gene: TRBV4-1; j_gene: TRBJ2-7
CDR3nt: TGTGCCATCAGTGAGGTAGACAGCCTAGGGGACGAGCAGTACTTC; CDR3aa: CAISEVDSLGDEQYF; abundance: few; d_gene: -; v_gene: TRBV10-3; j_gene: TRBJ2-7
CDR3nt: TGTGCTAGCAGCCCCGCCGCGGGCCCCGGGTACGAGCAGTACTTC; CDR3aa: CASSPAAGPGYEQYF; abundance: -; d_gene: -; v_gene: TRBV7-7; j_gene: TRBJ2-7
CDR3nt: TGTGCCAGCAGCTTAGATCATTGGGGGCGAGAAGGTAGAACTAATGAAAAACTGTTTTTT; CDR3aa: CASSLDHWGREGRTNEKLFF; abundance: once; d_gene: -; v_gene: TRBV11-2; j_gene: TRBJ1-4
CDR3nt: TGTGCCAGCAGCTTGAGGGGGACGCCGGGGGTCTTACACAATGAGCAGTTCTTC; CDR3aa: CASSLRGTPGVLHNEQFF; abundance: -; d_gene: -; v_gene: TRBV5-5; j_gene: TRBJ2-1